This T cell receptor beta chain was recorded in a study of T cell changes during pregnancy in multiple sclerosis. This CDR3 has 13 residues. Per the germline V gene, CDR1 is MNHEY and CDR2 is SVGAGI. V was trimmed by 6 bases and J by 5 bases, leaving 11 bases between them. This clone was picked up one time. Assay used: immunoSEQ multiplex PCR; TCRdb lists only in-frame clones, some missing. The profile shows about 40,000 clones, about 95% of them singletons. This TCR derives from a female donor with multiple sclerosis, enrolled in a pregnancy study. The chain uses TRBV6-5 and TRBJ2-1, with D possibly being TRBD1 (5 bases). Sequencing was performed on peripheral blood, taken in the third trimester of pregnancy. CDR3 region: CASSTGMNNEQFF. CDR3 nucleotides: TGTGCCAGCAGCACAGGTATGAACAATGAGCAGTTCTTC.